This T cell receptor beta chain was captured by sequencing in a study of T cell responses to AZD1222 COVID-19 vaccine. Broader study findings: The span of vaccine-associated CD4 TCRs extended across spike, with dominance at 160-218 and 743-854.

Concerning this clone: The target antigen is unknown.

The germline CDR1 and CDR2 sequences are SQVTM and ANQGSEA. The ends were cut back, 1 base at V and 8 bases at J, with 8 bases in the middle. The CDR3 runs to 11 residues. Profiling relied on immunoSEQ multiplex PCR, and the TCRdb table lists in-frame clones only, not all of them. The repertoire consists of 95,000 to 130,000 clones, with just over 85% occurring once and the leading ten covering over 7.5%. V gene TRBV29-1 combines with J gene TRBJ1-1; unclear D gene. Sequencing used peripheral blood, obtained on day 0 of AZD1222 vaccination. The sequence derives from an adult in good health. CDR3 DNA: TGCAGCGTTGAAGTACAGTTAGAAGCTTTCTTT. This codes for CSVEVQLEAFF.